The T cell receptor (beta chain) described here comes from a study of blood T cell repertoires in COVID-19. Study at large: COVID-19 samples from acute and convalescent phases originated in the United States, Italy and Spain. PBMCs, B-cell-depleted T cells, or T cells were the source of the cDNA or gDNA that made up the material.

How the authors handled the data: Reference gene primers were amplified, and this amplification served to estimate nucleated cell counts. Assay used: immunoSEQ multiplex PCR; TCRdb lists only in-frame clones, some missing. V and J calls and clone size follow that table, whereas D and trimming were derived from the DNA. The sample shows 150,000 to 200,000 clones, roughly nine tenths of them seen only once. The sequence was obtained from a man younger than 35 who had recovered from COVID-19. Sequencing was carried out using peripheral blood.

The CDR3 DNA follows: TGTGCCAGCAGCCCCAGCAGGGCGGCCGGGGAGCTGTTTTTT. This translates into CASSPSRAAGELFF. This chain connects TRBV11-3 to TRBJ2-2; D is possibly TRBD1 (5 bases). This CDR3 is 14 amino acids long. CDR1 and CDR2 from the germline V gene are SGHNT and YENEEA. V was trimmed by 5 bases and J by 6 bases, leaving 13 bases between them.